This T cell receptor beta chain emerged from a study of blood T cell repertoires in COVID-19. Turning to the study itself: COVID-19 samples, acute and convalescent, were from the United States, Italy and Spain. Sources were T cells, B-cell-depleted T cells, or PBMCs; the material itself was cDNA or gDNA.

How the authors handled the data: How many nucleated cells were present was estimated from reference gene primer amplification. Profiled with immunoSEQ multiplex PCR; TCRdb holds only in-frame clones, not every one. V and J calls and clone size are copied from that table; D and trimming were computed from the DNA. The sample consists of 200,000 to 300,000 clones, around 90% of them appearing once. Trimming removed 2 bases from V and 0 bases from J, with 15 bases in between. Germline CDR1 reads SGHRS; CDR2 reads YFSETQ. The CDR3 is 18 residues long. The chain uses TRBV5-1 and TRBJ2-6; D is undetermined. Sequences were obtained from peripheral blood. The receptor was isolated from a woman aged 40 to 49 with acute or convalescent COVID-19. The CDR3 loop reads CASSFPTAPSSGANVLTF. In nucleotides, the CDR3 is TGCGCCAGCAGCTTCCCTACAGCTCCCAGCTCTGGGGCCAACGTCCTGACTTTC.